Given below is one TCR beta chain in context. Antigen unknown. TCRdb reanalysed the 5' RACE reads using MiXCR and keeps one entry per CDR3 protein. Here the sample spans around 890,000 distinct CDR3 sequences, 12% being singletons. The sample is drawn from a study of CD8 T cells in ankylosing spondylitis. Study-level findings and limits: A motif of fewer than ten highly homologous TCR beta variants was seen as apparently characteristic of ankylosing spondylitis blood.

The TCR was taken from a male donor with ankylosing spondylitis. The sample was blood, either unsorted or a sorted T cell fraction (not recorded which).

DNA of the CDR3: TGTGCCAGCAGTTTAAGAGACCCTAGGCCCACTGAAGCTTTCTTT. Residues: CASSLRDPRPTEAFF. The V call is TRBV12-3 or TRBV12-4, the J call TRBJ1-1; D is ambiguous. This CDR3 comprises 15 residues. Trimming removed 2 bases at V and 4 bases at J, with 14 bases between.